This TCR beta chain appears in the sequencing data of a study of T cell responses to AZD1222 COVID-19 vaccine. Whole-study findings and limits: Donors were largely white British and mainly female; clonal diversity was possibly underestimated.

V was pared by 7 bases and J by 5 bases, with 11 bases between. From germline, CDR1 is MNHEY and CDR2 SMNVEV (reference sequence). This CDR3 comprises 13 residues. About this clone: Its specificity is unknown.

The method was immunoSEQ multiplex PCR; TCRdb's version includes in-frame clones alone and lacks a portion of them. The sample records 100,000 to 150,000 clones, 91% being singletons. The starting material was peripheral blood, obtained 28 days after the second AZD1222 dose. The clonotype was recovered from an adult who received the AZD1222 COVID-19 vaccine. The chain joins TRBV27 to TRBJ2-2, with D possibly being TRBD2 (6 bases). CDR3 sequence reads: CASIRAGTGELFF. The CDR3 bases are TGTGCCAGCATCCGGGCGGGGACCGGGGAGCTGTTTTTT.